Shown below are 26 T cell receptor beta chains from a single sample sequenced in a study of CD4 T cells in relation to SARS-CoV-2 and coronaviruses. The table came from immunoSEQ multiplex PCR; TCRdb's copy has only in-frame clones and leaves some out. The top ten clones hold 1.6% of a sample with 50,000 to 70,000 clones, about nine tenths of them seen once. Before the COVID-19 pandemic, during about 2010-2018, CD4+ T cells were taken from unexposed donors. Sequencing input: memory CD4+ T cells from PBMCs. The receptor source for this set is a human donor in good health.

This chain uses TRBV28 with TRBJ2-7, with TRBD1 matching 7 bases. J gave up 2 bases and V 1 base, and 8 bases lay outside the gene matches. The CDR3 consists of 16 residues. Germline V gives CDR1 MDHEN, CDR2 SYDVKM. CDR3 nucleotides: TGTGCCAGCAGTTTATCTACCGGGACAGATACCTACGAGCAGTACTTC. It codes for CASSLSTGTDTYEQYF.

V gene TRBV18 combines with J gene TRBJ2-7; D possibly uses TRBD1 or TRBD2 (6 bases each). The length of the CDR3 is 14 residues. Trimming cost V 6 bases and J 3 bases, with 15 bases left between them. Per germline, CDR1 KGHSH and CDR2 LQKENI. The CDR3 loop is CASSEGGSVYEQYF. The CDR3 region has the DNA TGTGCCAGCTCCGAGGGGGGCAGCGTCTACGAGCAGTACTTC.

This clone was counted a single time. The gene calls are TRBV10-3 and TRBJ2-2; D gene uncertain. The CDR3 loop spans 14 amino acids. CDR1 and CDR2 (germline): ENHRY, SYGVKD. Trimming removed 3 bases at V and 2 bases at J, with 7 bases between. This CDR3 reads CAISDLYNTGELFF. CDR3 sequence (DNA): TGTGCCATCAGTGATCTCTACAACACCGGGGAGCTGTTTTTT.

In its sample, this clone was seen a few times. The sample carries other DNA sequences with the same CDR3. The chain combines TRBV19 with TRBJ2-2; either TRBD1 or TRBD2 may fit D (5 bases each). This CDR3 is 15 amino acids long. The ends were cut back, 4 bases at V and 0 bases at J, with 9 bases in the middle. CDR1 and CDR2 (germline): LNHDA, SQIVND (reference sequence). Here the CDR3 reads CASSSGDANTGELFF. CDR3 sequence (DNA): TGTGCCAGTAGTAGTGGGGACGCGAACACCGGGGAGCTGTTTTTT.

This rearrangement joins TRBV15 to TRBJ1-1; 7 positions agree with TRBD1. V lost 3 bases and J lost 1; bases outside the gene matches: 5. This CDR3 has 15 amino acids. Germline CDR1 is LNHNV and CDR2 is YYDKDF (reference sequence). The CDR3 bases are TGTGCCACCAGCAGGAGGGGGACAGCGAACACTGAAGCTTTCTTT. Its translation: CATSRRGTANTEAFF.

The gene calls are TRBV7-6 and TRBJ2-5; D remains unclear. In germline, CDR1 is SGHVS, CDR2 FNYEAQ. CDR3 length: 14 amino acids. V was clipped by 1 base and J by 4 bases, with 10 bases between them. For the CDR3, the DNA is TGTGCCAGCAGCTTAGGTCCTAGTCTAGAGACCCAGTACTTC. Amino acid sequence: CASSLGPSLETQYF.

This clone is categorized as medium-sized (0.01 to 0.1%). The chain employs TRBV4-3 and TRBJ1-3; D is perhaps TRBD1 (6 bases). CDR1 LGHNA and CDR2 YSLEER come from the germline V gene. The CDR3 spans 16 residues. The germline V and J ends were trimmed by 1 base and 4 bases, with 14 bases remaining between them. CDR3 protein: CASSQGWGAEGNTIYF. The CDR3 region has the DNA TGCGCCAGCAGCCAAGGATGGGGGGCGGAAGGAAACACCATATATTTT.

This chain joins TRBV6-5 and TRBJ1-5, with 11 nucleotides matching TRBD1. CDR3 length: 15 residues. The germline V gene has CDR1 MNHEY and CDR2 SVGAGI. The trim removed 7 bases at V and 6 bases at J, leaving 8 bases unmatched. CDR3 in amino acids: CASKIPGQGVQPQHF. The CDR3 coding sequence is TGTGCCAGCAAGATTCCGGGACAGGGGGTTCAGCCCCAGCATTTT.

The rearrangement uses TRBV7-3 and TRBJ2-1, with D perhaps TRBD1 or TRBD2 (6 bases each). The CDR3 covers 18 residues. Trimming pared 4 bases from V and 2 bases from J, leaving 21 bases between. Germline CDR1 and CDR2: SGHTA and FQGTGA. The chain's CDR3 is CASSSLSGGRGPYNEQFF. The CDR3 DNA reads TGTGCCAGCAGCTCGCTGTCCGGGGGCAGGGGTCCCTACAATGAGCAGTTCTTC.

The gene calls are TRBV30 and TRBJ1-2; perhaps TRBD1 as D (5 bases). CDR1 is GTSNPN, CDR2 SVGIG, per germline (reference sequence). The CDR3 spans 12 residues. V lost 7 bases, J lost 5 bases, and 14 bases lay in between. The CDR3, as DNA: TGTGCCTACTTGGATGGGACTTATGGCTACACCTTC. This encodes CAYLDGTYGYTF.

The chain carries TRBV2 and TRBJ2-1, with D possibly matching TRBD2 (5 bases). The CDR3 has 14 amino acids. With 0 bases removed from V and 7 bases from J, the gap between germline ends came to 10 bases. Germline V gives CDR1 SNHLY, CDR2 FYNNEI. The CDR3 protein is CASSEAPPGNEQFF. CDR3 coding DNA: TGTGCCAGCAGTGAAGCGCCTCCGGGGAATGAGCAGTTCTTC.

The J gene is TRBJ1-6, the V gene TRBV30, with no clear D. Trimming pared 3 bases from V and 10 bases from J, leaving 13 bases between. This CDR3 is 13 amino acids long. The V gene's germline CDR1 is GTSNPN and CDR2 SVGIG (reference sequence). The CDR3 bases are TGTGCCTGGAGGGGGTCGGGTCGGTCACCCCTCCACTTT. Its translation is CAWRGSGRSPLHF.

This chain connects TRBV9 to TRBJ1-6, with D possibly matching TRBD1 (5 bases). The V end lost 4 bases, the J end lost 1 base, and 18 bases lay between the germline ends. Germline V lookup: CDR1 SGDLS, CDR2 YYNGEE. This CDR3 comprises 18 residues. This CDR3 is CASSLTGGKGSYNSPLHF. CDR3 DNA sequence: TGTGCCAGCAGCTTGACGGGGGGGAAGGGTTCCTATAATTCACCCCTCCACTTT.

This sequence joins TRBV5-1 and TRBJ1-3, with D hard to call. Germline values: CDR1 SGHRS, CDR2 YFSETQ. V lost 3 bases and J 2 bases, leaving 18 bases between the germline ends. This CDR3 is built from 17 residues. The DNA of the CDR3 is TGCGCCAGCAGCTCGACCCCTCAGGTCTCGGCTGGAAACACCATATATTTT. This sequence encodes CASSSTPQVSAGNTIYF.

The rearrangement uses TRBV5-1 and TRBJ2-5; D not resolved. V was clipped by 4 bases and J by 5 bases, with 9 bases between them. The CDR3 is 12 residues long. Germline V gene data show CDR1 as SGHRS and CDR2 as YFSETQ. Here the CDR3 reads CASSLTRETQYF. The DNA for the CDR3 is TGCGCCAGCAGCCTGACCAGGGAGACCCAGTACTTC.

The CDR3: CASSRSSGANVLTF. CDR3 DNA: TGTGCCAGCAGCCGAAGCTCTGGGGCCAACGTCCTGACTTTC. The chain couples TRBV3-1 (or the pseudogene TRBV3-2) to TRBJ2-6; no clear D gene. The length of the CDR3 is 14 residues. V was trimmed by 4 bases and J by 0 bases, leaving 4 bases between them. In germline, CDR1 is LGHDT, CDR2 YNNKEL (reference sequence).

The CDR3 sequence: CAWSLLYPGGVTDTQYF. The CDR3 DNA reads as TGTGCCTGGAGTCTATTGTATCCCGGGGGGGTGACAGATACGCAGTATTTT. This chain connects TRBV30 to TRBJ2-3, with 8 nucleotides matching TRBD2. With 2 bases clipped from V and 3 bases from J, the junction kept 13 bases outside the gene matches. The CDR3 runs 17 residues. Germline CDR1 reads GTSNPN; CDR2 reads SVGIG (reference sequence). The variable domain in full, with the rest retrieved from reference TRBV30 and TRBJ2-3, is SQTIHQWPATLVQPVGSPLSLECTVEGTSNPNLYWYRQAAGRGLQLLFYSVGIGQISSEVPQNLSASRPQDRQFILSSKKLLLSDSGFYLCAWSLLYPGGVTDTQYFGPGTRLTVL.

The chain has TRBV19 and TRBJ2-2; 14 bases fit TRBD2. Germline assignment: CDR1 LNHDA and CDR2 SQIVND (reference sequence). The ends lost 6 bases at V and 9 bases at J; junction bases unmatched: 12. This CDR3 region has 17 residues. CDR3 nucleotides: TGTGCCAGTAGAACCGGGACTAGCGGGAGCGGTATCAGGGAGCTGTTTTTT. This translates into CASRTGTSGSGIRELFF.

CDR3 nucleotides: TGTGCCAGCTCACCGAGCGGGACAGGGGCCACCGGGGAGCTGTTTTTT. It codes for CASSPSGTGATGELFF. This chain links TRBV18 with TRBJ2-2; TRBD1 matches 10 bases. V shed 3 bases and J 4 bases; nucleotides not matched to a gene: 5. CDR3 length: 16 residues. The V gene's germline CDR1 is KGHSH and CDR2 LQKENI.

The chain carries TRBV5-1 and TRBJ1-6; TRBD1 aligns across 10 bases. CDR3 size: 16 residues. After removal of 4 bases from V and 1 base from J, the junction contained 2 bases not matched to a gene. Germline CDR1 and CDR2: SGHRS and YFSETQ. Written as DNA, the CDR3 is TGCGCCAGCAGCAGGGGACAGGGGTCCTATAATTCACCCCTCCACTTT. Amino acids: CASSRGQGSYNSPLHF.

The J gene is TRBJ1-1, the V gene TRBV7-2; D perhaps matches TRBD1 (6 bases). From germline, CDR1 is SGHTA and CDR2 FQGNSA. The germline V and J ends were trimmed by 6 bases and 0 bases, with 11 bases remaining between them. The CDR3 spans 14 residues. The CDR3 spells CASRGGGMNTEAFF. Here the CDR3 DNA reads TGTGCCAGCAGGGGGGGCGGCATGAACACTGAAGCTTTCTTT.

J is TRBJ1-4 and V is TRBV28; D is possibly TRBD1 (5 bases). There are 15 residues in the CDR3. V lost 3 bases and J 1 base, leaving 9 bases between the germline ends. Germline V gives CDR1 MDHEN, CDR2 SYDVKM. The CDR3 nucleotides read TGTGCCAGCAGTTTGGCAGGGATAACTAATGAAAAACTGTTTTTT. Its translation: CASSLAGITNEKLFF.

The chain joins TRBV5-1 to TRBJ2-1; D call uncertain. Deletions cut 0 bases from V and 0 bases from J, with 7 bases between. Germline CDR1 SGHRS, CDR2 YFSETQ. The CDR3 spans 15 residues. The CDR3 spells CASSLVASSYNEQFF. CDR3 nucleotide sequence: TGCGCCAGCAGCTTGGTGGCCAGCTCCTACAATGAGCAGTTCTTC.

The V call is TRBV7-9, the J call TRBJ2-1; 8 bases map to TRBD1. CDR1 is SEHNR and CDR2 is FQNEAQ in the germline V gene (reference sequence). Trimming at V came to 3 bases and at J to 8 bases, leaving 6 bases not matched to a gene. The CDR3 runs 14 residues. The CDR3 DNA reads as TGTGCCAGCAGCTTGGAGGGACAGGCCTATGAGCAGTTCTTC. Its translation: CASSLEGQAYEQFF.

The chain carries TRBV7-7 and TRBJ1-1; D remains unclear. V lost 1 base and J 0 bases, leaving 6 bases between the germline ends. Germline assignment: CDR1 SSHAT and CDR2 FNYEAQ (reference sequence). There are 14 residues in the CDR3. Here the CDR3 DNA reads TGTGCCAGCAGCTTAGACGGGGTGAACACTGAAGCTTTCTTT. This sequence encodes CASSLDGVNTEAFF.

The chain has TRBV9 and TRBJ1-6; D perhaps matches TRBD1 (6 bases). The germline V and J ends were trimmed by 4 bases and 8 bases, with 22 bases remaining between them. CDR3 length: 17 amino acids. Germline V gives CDR1 SGDLS, CDR2 YYNGEE. This CDR3 is CASSYSRTVNGYSPLHF. DNA of the CDR3: TGTGCCAGCAGCTACTCCAGGACAGTCAACGGGTATTCACCCCTCCACTTT.